The entry below describes one TCR beta chain. Its matching antigen is unknown. The entry originates in a study of T cell repertoires in cytomegalovirus infection. As for the study in general: CMV epitopes, recently identified HLA-C-restricted and well-studied HLA-B-restricted, were used. Public TCR beta signature analysis indicated the presence of both CMV infection and matching HLA type.

Whole-study findings and limits: The response measured ex vivo was dominated by TCR beta clonotypes (HLA-C-restricted and CMV-specific). People with CMV and the relevant HLA were identified by cumulative public TCR beta family frequency.

TCRdb called the reads again in MiXCR, with one record for every CDR3 protein. The sample holds just under 500,000 distinct CDR3 sequences, roughly a third seen once. CDR1 is SGHRS, CDR2 YFSETQ, per germline. This CDR3 comprises 15 residues. The ends were cut back, 5 bases at V and 7 bases at J, with 19 bases in the middle. This sample comprised cultured PBMCs, obtained from culture after CMV antigen stimulation. This chain joins TRBV5-1 and TRBJ2-1; D might be TRBD2 (6 bases). The sequence was obtained from a human donor in good health (CMV status not recorded). Some clones in this sample may be carry-over from other donors' samples. This CDR3 reads CASSPAGLLYNEQFF. The CDR3 DNA reads as TGCGCCAGCAGTCCAGCCGGACTACTTTATAATGAGCAGTTCTTC.